A selection of T cell receptor beta chains follows, all from one sample in a study of blood T cell repertoires in COVID-19. Clones were read by immunoSEQ multiplex PCR, and TCRdb kept only the in-frame ones, dropping some. This sample yields tens of thousands of clones, of which approximately 87% are seen a single time; more than 6% belongs to the top ten. The sample was peripheral blood. These receptors all come from a woman in her fifties or sixties with COVID-19, enrolled during active disease. Both conserved end residues are part of each CDR3. The order of the fields is V gene, D gene, clone size, J gene, CDR3 protein, CDR3 DNA. The D gene is left open where the match is weak. Size tells how often a clone was seen (once, few, many) or the class of an expanded clone, and some rows leave it out.

V gene: TRBV10-1
D gene: TRBD2
clone size: once
J gene: TRBJ2-1
CDR3 protein: CASSERTSGYNEQFF
CDR3 DNA: TGCGCCAGCAGTGAAAGGACTAGCGGATACAATGAGCAGTTCTTC

V gene: TRBV28
D gene: TRBD1
clone size: -
J gene: TRBJ1-1
CDR3 protein: CASSYFGQGVDTEAFF
CDR3 DNA: TGTGCCAGCAGTTATTTCGGACAGGGGGTGGACACTGAAGCTTTCTTT

V gene: TRBV30
D gene: TRBD1
clone size: -
J gene: TRBJ1-1
CDR3 protein: CAWSRAAGGYTEAFF
CDR3 DNA: TGTGCCTGGAGTAGGGCGGCAGGGGGGTATACTGAAGCTTTCTTT

V gene: TRBV19
D gene: -
clone size: few
J gene: TRBJ1-1
CDR3 protein: CASSLQGGTEAFF
CDR3 DNA: TGTGCCAGTAGTCTACAGGGCGGCACTGAAGCTTTCTTT

V gene: TRBV11-3
D gene: TRBD2
clone size: -
J gene: TRBJ2-7
CDR3 protein: CASSLGTSGILPKYYEQYF
CDR3 DNA: TGTGCCAGCAGCTTAGGAACTAGCGGGATACTCCCCAAATACTACGAGCAGTACTTC

V gene: TRBV27
D gene: TRBD1
clone size: -
J gene: TRBJ1-5
CDR3 protein: CASIRRDRAQPQHF
CDR3 DNA: TGTGCCAGCATTCGCCGGGACAGGGCTCAGCCCCAGCATTTT

V gene: TRBV2
D gene: -
clone size: -
J gene: TRBJ1-1
CDR3 protein: CASSGRVNTEAFF
CDR3 DNA: TGTGCCAGCAGTGGGCGGGTGAACACTGAAGCTTTCTTT

V gene: TRBV27
D gene: -
clone size: -
J gene: TRBJ2-7
CDR3 protein: CASIQTGSINEQYF
CDR3 DNA: TGTGCCAGCATACAGACAGGCTCGATTAACGAGCAGTACTTC

V gene: TRBV5-4
D gene: TRBD1
clone size: -
J gene: TRBJ1-2
CDR3 protein: CASSLLRDRGNYGYTF
CDR3 DNA: TGTGCCAGCAGCTTACTCAGGGACAGGGGTAACTATGGCTACACCTTC

V gene: TRBV5-5
D gene: -
clone size: -
J gene: TRBJ2-2
CDR3 protein: CASSGAVYTGELFF
CDR3 DNA: TGTGCCAGCAGCGGGGCTGTATACACCGGGGAGCTGTTTTTT

V gene: TRBV5-1
D gene: TRBD2
clone size: once
J gene: TRBJ2-1
CDR3 protein: CASSLREGRNEQFF
CDR3 DNA: TGCGCCAGCAGCCTCCGGGAGGGCCGCAATGAGCAGTTCTTC

V gene: TRBV10-3
D gene: -
clone size: once
J gene: TRBJ2-2
CDR3 protein: CAISDTQLSGELFF
CDR3 DNA: TGTGCCATCAGTGATACCCAACTTAGCGGGGAGCTGTTTTTT

V gene: TRBV5-4
D gene: TRBD2
clone size: -
J gene: TRBJ2-1
CDR3 protein: CASSSGTRSQNEQFF
CDR3 DNA: TGTGCCAGCAGCAGTGGGACTAGATCGCAAAATGAGCAGTTCTTC

V gene: TRBV28
D gene: TRBD1
clone size: -
J gene: TRBJ1-3
CDR3 protein: CASSSLLNRGSHGNTIYF
CDR3 DNA: TGTGCCAGCAGTTCCCTCCTCAACAGGGGATCACACGGAAACACCATATATTTT

V gene: TRBV2
D gene: TRBD1
clone size: -
J gene: TRBJ1-1
CDR3 protein: CASSGRQGATEAFF
CDR3 DNA: TGTGCCAGCAGTGGAAGACAGGGGGCCACTGAAGCTTTCTTT

V gene: TRBV11-3
D gene: TRBD2
clone size: -
J gene: TRBJ2-1
CDR3 protein: CASSLVQLAGGEQFF
CDR3 DNA: TGTGCCAGCAGCTTAGTTCAACTAGCGGGGGGTGAGCAGTTCTTC

V gene: TRBV10-3
D gene: TRBD1
clone size: -
J gene: TRBJ2-5
CDR3 protein: CANGQGGRETQYF
CDR3 DNA: TGTGCCAACGGACAGGGGGGAAGAGAGACCCAGTACTTC

V gene: TRBV11-2
D gene: TRBD2
clone size: -
J gene: TRBJ2-7
CDR3 protein: CASSLDRTSGISYEQYF
CDR3 DNA: TGTGCCAGCAGCTTAGACAGGACTAGCGGGATATCCTACGAGCAGTACTTC

V gene: TRBV15
D gene: -
clone size: -
J gene: TRBJ2-6
CDR3 protein: CATSRERDSGANVLTF
CDR3 DNA: TGTGCCACCAGCAGAGAGCGGGACTCTGGGGCCAACGTCCTGACTTTC

V gene: TRBV11-2
D gene: TRBD1
clone size: -
J gene: TRBJ2-2
CDR3 protein: CASSPRTGPYTGELFF
CDR3 DNA: TGTGCCAGCAGCCCTCGGACAGGGCCCTACACCGGGGAGCTGTTTTTT

V gene: TRBV23-1
D gene: -
clone size: -
J gene: TRBJ1-5
CDR3 protein: CATPALGVPQPQHF
CDR3 DNA: TGCGCCACCCCTGCTTTAGGGGTACCGCAGCCCCAGCATTTT

V gene: TRBV11-2
D gene: -
clone size: -
J gene: TRBJ2-3
CDR3 protein: CASSLARPDDTDTQYF
CDR3 DNA: TGTGCCAGCAGCTTAGCTAGACCCGACGACACAGATACGCAGTATTTT

V gene: TRBV18
D gene: TRBD1
clone size: few
J gene: TRBJ1-5
CDR3 protein: CASSPQGTGNQPQHF
CDR3 DNA: TGTGCCAGCTCACCACAGGGGACAGGCAATCAGCCCCAGCATTTT

V gene: TRBV28
D gene: TRBD1
clone size: once
J gene: TRBJ1-2
CDR3 protein: CASSGHRGLGGYTF
CDR3 DNA: TGTGCCAGCAGCGGCCACAGGGGGCTTGGTGGCTACACCTTC

V gene: TRBV11-3
D gene: -
clone size: -
J gene: TRBJ2-1
CDR3 protein: CASSLDSSHSNEQFF
CDR3 DNA: TGTGCCAGCAGCTTAGACAGCAGCCACAGCAATGAGCAGTTCTTC

V gene: TRBV28
D gene: -
clone size: once
J gene: TRBJ1-2
CDR3 protein: CASSLRKPGNCTF
CDR3 DNA: TGTGCCAGCAGTTTACGAAAACCGGGGAATTGCACCTTC

V gene: TRBV15
D gene: TRBD2
clone size: -
J gene: TRBJ2-1
CDR3 protein: CATSGRVYNEQFF
CDR3 DNA: TGTGCCACCAGCGGGAGGGTATACAATGAGCAGTTCTTC

V gene: TRBV11-3
D gene: -
clone size: -
J gene: TRBJ2-1
CDR3 protein: CAIEGEGSNEQFF
CDR3 DNA: TGTGCCATTGAGGGCGAAGGAAGCAATGAGCAGTTCTTC

V gene: TRBV6-6
D gene: TRBD1
clone size: -
J gene: TRBJ1-5
CDR3 protein: CASSHGQGGQPQHF
CDR3 DNA: TGTGCCAGCAGTCACGGACAGGGAGGTCAGCCCCAGCATTTT

V gene: TRBV27
D gene: TRBD2
clone size: -
J gene: TRBJ2-3
CDR3 protein: CASSLPSGRKQYF
CDR3 DNA: TGTGCCAGCAGTTTACCTAGCGGGAGGAAGCAGTATTTT

V gene: TRBV7-3
D gene: -
clone size: few
J gene: TRBJ2-1
CDR3 protein: CASSFQAGDVNEQFF
CDR3 DNA: TGTGCCAGCAGCTTTCAAGCAGGGGATGTGAATGAGCAGTTCTTC

V gene: TRBV2
D gene: TRBD1
clone size: -
J gene: TRBJ1-1
CDR3 protein: CASSPTGGRNTEAFF
CDR3 DNA: TGTGCCAGCAGCCCTACAGGGGGCCGTAACACTGAAGCTTTCTTT

V gene: TRBV28
D gene: TRBD2
clone size: -
J gene: TRBJ2-7
CDR3 protein: CASSLRGTSGSYEQYF
CDR3 DNA: TGTGCCAGCAGTTTACGTGGGACTAGCGGATCCTACGAGCAGTACTTC

V gene: TRBV15
D gene: TRBD1
clone size: -
J gene: TRBJ2-1
CDR3 protein: CATSGQGYNEQFF
CDR3 DNA: TGTGCCACCAGCGGACAGGGGTACAATGAGCAGTTCTTC

V gene: TRBV2
D gene: -
clone size: few
J gene: TRBJ2-7
CDR3 protein: CASFLSGNSYEQYF
CDR3 DNA: TGTGCCAGCTTTTTGAGCGGAAATTCCTACGAGCAGTACTTC

V gene: TRBV30
D gene: -
clone size: once
J gene: TRBJ2-5
CDR3 protein: CAWSFSTRQETQYF
CDR3 DNA: TGTGCCTGGAGTTTTTCCACAAGACAAGAGACCCAGTACTTC

V gene: TRBV11-1
D gene: TRBD1
clone size: -
J gene: TRBJ1-1
CDR3 protein: CASSSRTGLNTEAFF
CDR3 DNA: TGTGCCAGCAGCTCCAGGACAGGCCTGAACACTGAAGCTTTCTTT

V gene: TRBV27
D gene: TRBD2
clone size: -
J gene: TRBJ2-7
CDR3 protein: CASSRRGGVDEQYF
CDR3 DNA: TGTGCCAGCAGTCGACGCGGGGGGGTGGACGAGCAGTACTTC

V gene: TRBV5-5
D gene: -
clone size: -
J gene: TRBJ2-7
CDR3 protein: CASSLYLAPYEQYF
CDR3 DNA: TGTGCCAGCAGCTTGTATCTAGCGCCCTACGAGCAGTACTTC

V gene: TRBV20-1
D gene: TRBD1
clone size: -
J gene: TRBJ1-1
CDR3 protein: CSASRQGRMNTEAFF
CDR3 DNA: TGCAGTGCTAGTCGACAGGGGCGCATGAACACTGAAGCTTTCTTT

V gene: TRBV6-5
D gene: TRBD2
clone size: -
J gene: TRBJ2-1
CDR3 protein: CASSSTSGRRNEQFF
CDR3 DNA: TGTGCCAGCAGTTCAACTAGCGGGAGAAGGAATGAGCAGTTCTTC

V gene: TRBV19
D gene: -
clone size: -
J gene: TRBJ1-2
CDR3 protein: CASTNTPDIPYGYTF
CDR3 DNA: TGTGCCAGTACCAATACCCCGGACATCCCTTATGGCTACACCTTC

V gene: TRBV11-2
D gene: -
clone size: once
J gene: TRBJ2-7
CDR3 protein: CASSLGTYGYEQYF
CDR3 DNA: TGTGCCAGCAGCTTAGGTACATATGGCTACGAGCAGTACTTC

V gene: TRBV11-3
D gene: TRBD2
clone size: -
J gene: TRBJ2-7
CDR3 protein: CASSLRLAGIYEQYF
CDR3 DNA: TGTGCCAGCAGCTTACGACTAGCGGGAATCTACGAGCAGTACTTC

V gene: TRBV30
D gene: TRBD2
clone size: -
J gene: TRBJ2-2
CDR3 protein: CAWSRTSGRNTGELFF
CDR3 DNA: TGTGCCTGGAGTCGGACTAGCGGGAGGAACACCGGGGAGCTGTTTTTT

V gene: TRBV18
D gene: TRBD1
clone size: -
J gene: TRBJ1-2
CDR3 protein: CASSPTGNDYGYTF
CDR3 DNA: TGTGCCAGCTCACCGACAGGGAATGACTATGGCTACACCTTC

V gene: TRBV14
D gene: TRBD1
clone size: -
J gene: TRBJ1-1
CDR3 protein: CASSRDRGWYTEAFF
CDR3 DNA: TGTGCCAGCAGCCGGGACAGGGGATGGTACACTGAAGCTTTCTTT

V gene: TRBV5-8
D gene: TRBD2
clone size: -
J gene: TRBJ2-1
CDR3 protein: CASSAARLAGGHEQFF
CDR3 DNA: TGTGCCAGCAGTGCCGCAAGGCTAGCGGGAGGGCATGAGCAGTTCTTC

V gene: TRBV7-2
D gene: -
clone size: -
J gene: TRBJ1-2
CDR3 protein: CASSPNRVGYTF
CDR3 DNA: TGTGCCAGCAGCCCCAACAGGGTTGGCTACACCTTC

V gene: TRBV27
D gene: -
clone size: -
J gene: TRBJ1-5
CDR3 protein: CASRGQYSNQPQHF
CDR3 DNA: TGTGCCAGCCGTGGACAGTATAGCAATCAGCCCCAGCATTTT

V gene: TRBV3-1/TRBV3-2
D gene: TRBD1
clone size: -
J gene: TRBJ1-1
CDR3 protein: CASSQVDRTAFF
CDR3 DNA: TGTGCCAGCAGCCAGGTGGACAGGACGGCTTTCTTT

V gene: TRBV28
D gene: -
clone size: -
J gene: TRBJ1-6
CDR3 protein: CAGGPSYNSPLHF
CDR3 DNA: TGTGCCGGGGGCCCCTCCTATAATTCACCCCTCCACTTT